The 19 T cell receptor beta chains listed next were all sequenced from one sample in a study of blood T cell repertoires in COVID-19. The protocol was immunoSEQ multiplex PCR, while the TCRdb copy is restricted to in-frame clones and leaves out a portion. The sample yields about 120,000 clones, roughly four fifths seen once. Specimen: peripheral blood. These receptors were taken from a human donor in a cohort sampled during active COVID-19.

This chain connects TRBV2 to TRBJ1-5; D gene unclear. This CDR3 region has 14 residues. Trimming left V 5 bases short and J 7 bases short, with 15 bases between. Germline-derived CDR1 and CDR2 are SNHLY and FYNNEI. The CDR3 DNA follows: TGTGCCAGCAGTCCCTCTCTCTCCGGGCAGCCCCAGCATTTT. It specifies CASSPSLSGQPQHF.

This clone was seen only a few times. The chain couples TRBV4-1 to TRBJ2-7; TRBD2 matches 8 bases. The ends lost 4 bases at V and 0 bases at J; junction bases unmatched: 2. The CDR3 totals 14 residues. CDR1 and CDR2 from the germline V gene are MGHRA and YSYEKL. The CDR3 is CASSPRGGSYEQYF. The CDR3 bases are TGCGCCAGCAGCCCTCGGGGGGGCTCCTACGAGCAGTACTTC.

The rearrangement uses TRBV30 and TRBJ1-5, with D perhaps matching TRBD1 (5 bases). The CDR3 has 14 amino acids. V was trimmed by 3 bases and J by 2 bases, leaving 11 bases between them. CDR1 and CDR2 from the germline V gene are GTSNPN and SVGIG (reference sequence). The CDR3 nucleotides read TGTGCCTGGAGCCTGGGCAGGGGCAATCAGCCCCAGCATTTT. Protein product: CAWSLGRGNQPQHF.

CDR3 sequence: CASSFNLKGQGLWNTEAFF. The CDR3 DNA reads as TGTGCCAGCAGCTTTAACCTTAAGGGACAGGGATTATGGAACACTGAAGCTTTCTTT. The gene calls are TRBV5-8 and TRBJ1-1, with 9 bases aligning to TRBD1. This CDR3 is 19 amino acids long. The germline V gene encodes CDR1 SGHTS and CDR2 YDEGEE. The V gene end was trimmed by 2 bases and the J gene end by 1 base; junction bases not matched to a gene: 15.

The rearrangement joins TRBV5-1 to TRBJ2-7; no clear D. The CDR3 sequence is 13 residues long. Germline V CDR1 and CDR2: SGHRS, YFSETQ. V was shortened by 0 bases and J by 4 bases, with 8 bases between the two germline ends. The CDR3 DNA follows: TGCGCCAGCAGCTTGGATGTCAATTACGAGCAGTACTTC. It codes for CASSLDVNYEQYF.

A single count supports this clone. Written as DNA, the CDR3 is TGTGCCAGCAGTTACTCTACCCGGGAGCGACGCTACGAGCAGTACTTC. It codes for CASSYSTRERRYEQYF. The chain is built from TRBV6-2 or TRBV6-3 and TRBJ2-7, with D tentatively TRBD2 (6 bases). V was shortened by 0 bases and J by 3 bases, with 15 bases between the two germline ends. CDR1 and CDR2 (germline): MNHEY, SVGEGT. The CDR3 consists of 16 residues.

V usage is TRBV11-3 and J usage is TRBJ2-7; D is possibly TRBD1 (5 bases). Germline CDR1 is SGHNT and CDR2 is YENEEA. The CDR3 totals 15 residues. V shed 4 bases and J shed 2 bases, with 15 bases lying between them. The CDR3 nucleotides read TGTGCCAGCAGCTCCCGACAGAAAGACCCCTACGAGCAGTACTTC. It is translated as CASSSRQKDPYEQYF. The full variable domain, with the rest looked up from reference TRBV11-3 and TRBJ2-7, is EAGVVQSPRYKIIEKKQPVAFWCNPISGHNTLYWYLQNLGQGPELLIRYENEEAVDDSQLPKDRFSAERLKGVDSTLKIQPAELGDSAVYLCASSSRQKDPYEQYFGPGTRLTVT.

V usage is TRBV6-5 and J usage is TRBJ2-7; 7 bases agree with TRBD2. CDR1 is MNHEY and CDR2 is SVGAGI in the germline V gene. The junction had 12 bases not matched to a gene; V was cut back by 6 bases and J by 4 bases. The CDR3 has 15 amino acids. The CDR3 region is CASSPREGLPYEQYF. The CDR3 nucleotides read TGTGCCAGCAGCCCAAGGGAGGGCCTACCGTACGAGCAGTACTTC.

The rearrangement links TRBV30 to TRBJ2-7; tentative D call: TRBD2 (6 bases). CDR3 size: 14 residues. The V and J ends lost 0 bases and 3 bases respectively, with 12 bases between them. Germline lookup yields CDR1 GTSNPN and CDR2 SVGIG (reference sequence). CDR3 region: CAWSVIGGVYEQYF. In DNA, the CDR3 is TGTGCCTGGAGTGTGATAGGAGGGGTCTACGAGCAGTACTTC.

In its sample, this clone was seen a few times. This chain joins TRBV28 and TRBJ2-7, with TRBD1 identical over 10 bases. After removal of 7 bases from V and 4 bases from J, the junction contained 7 bases not matched to a gene. The CDR3 covers 14 residues. The V gene's germline CDR1 is MDHEN and CDR2 SYDVKM. In DNA form, the CDR3 reads TGTGCCAGCACACCCGGGACAGGGGAATACGAGCAGTACTTC. Translating gives CASTPGTGEYEQYF.

The rearrangement links TRBV5-6 to TRBJ2-7, with 8 bases lining up with TRBD2. This CDR3 spans 15 amino acids. CDR1 is SGHDT and CDR2 is YYEEEE in the germline V gene. The V and J ends lost 2 bases and 4 bases, in that order; junction bases with no gene match: 8. The CDR3 protein is CASSFGERGLYEQYF. DNA of the CDR3: TGTGCCAGCAGCTTCGGCGAGCGGGGGCTTTACGAGCAGTACTTC.

The chain is built from TRBV16 and TRBJ2-7; maybe TRBD1 (5 bases). The V gene lost 1 base and the J gene lost 5 bases, with 12 bases spanning the gap. This CDR3 spans 14 amino acids. In germline, CDR1 is KGHSY, CDR2 FQNENV. This CDR3 reads CASSQFTSGNEQYF. CDR3 DNA: TGTGCCAGCAGCCAATTTACCTCAGGGAACGAGCAGTACTTC. Combining the CDR3 with reference TRBV16 and TRBJ2-7 gives the whole variable domain GEEVAQTPKHLVRGEGQKAKLYCAPIKGHSYVFWYQQVLKNEFKFLISFQNENVFDETGMPKERFSAKCLPNSPCSLEIQATKLEDSAVYFCASSQFTSGNEQYFGPGTRLTVT.

The V gene is TRBV6-5, the J gene TRBJ2-7; 9 positions match TRBD1. The length of the CDR3 is 14 residues. The V gene's germline CDR1 is MNHEY and CDR2 SVGAGI. After removal of 6 bases from V and 6 bases from J, the junction contained 9 bases not matched to a gene. CDR3 coding DNA: TGTGCCAGCAGCTCAGGGACAGGGAATGGCGAGCAGTACTTC. This codes for CASSSGTGNGEQYF.

The rearrangement joins TRBV27 to TRBJ2-7; 8 bases match TRBD2. Germline V lookup: CDR1 MNHEY, CDR2 SMNVEV (reference sequence). CDR3 size: 15 residues. Germline trimming cut 4 bases from V and 0 bases from J; bases unmatched to any gene: 5. Written as DNA, the CDR3 is TGTGCCAGCAGTTGGGCCGGGACTAGCTCCTACGAGCAGTACTTC. Translation: CASSWAGTSSYEQYF.

This clone appeared a few times. DNA of the CDR3: TGTGCCAGCAGCTTTGCTAGCGCGGAGACCCAGTACTTC. Amino acids: CASSFASAETQYF. The genes are TRBV7-9 and TRBJ2-5; weak D call: TRBD2 (6 bases). V was pared by 3 bases and J by 5 bases, with 10 bases between. The CDR3 is 13 residues long. Germline loops: CDR1 SEHNR, CDR2 FQNEAQ (reference sequence).

This clone was observed a handful of times. This chain connects TRBV30 to TRBJ1-6; maybe TRBD1 (6 bases). The CDR3 spans 18 residues. The germline V and J ends were trimmed by 2 bases and 0 bases, with 17 bases remaining between them. Germline V gene data show CDR1 as GTSNPN and CDR2 as SVGIG (reference sequence). The CDR3 region is CAWSPGTWIGSYNSPLHF. The CDR3 bases are TGTGCCTGGAGTCCAGGGACATGGATCGGCTCCTATAATTCACCCCTCCACTTT.

CDR3 nucleotides: TGTGCCAGCAGCTTATCAACAGGAATGGGAACTACTGAAGCTTTCTTT. Protein: CASSLSTGMGTTEAFF. This sequence joins TRBV11-1 and TRBJ1-1, with D possibly being TRBD1 (5 bases). Germline-derived CDR1 and CDR2 are SGHAT and FQDESV (reference sequence). The CDR3 is made up of 16 amino acids. The V and J ends lost 2 bases and 5 bases respectively, with 18 bases between them.

V and J are TRBV4-1 and TRBJ2-7; the match to TRBD2 covers 13 bases. Germline assignment: CDR1 MGHRA and CDR2 YSYEKL. This CDR3 has 15 amino acids. Losses at the gene ends were 1 base for V and 5 bases for J; bases not matched to a gene: 2. This CDR3 is CASSQVGLAGHEQYF. CDR3 bases: TGCGCCAGCAGCCAAGTGGGACTAGCGGGACACGAGCAGTACTTC.

In this sample, this clone turned up once. This chain uses TRBV5-4 with TRBJ2-7, with D maybe TRBD1 (6 bases). Between the trimmed V and J ends, which lost 4 bases and 3 bases, there was a span of 14 bases. Germline loops: CDR1 SGHNT, CDR2 YYREEE (reference sequence). There are 14 residues in the CDR3. The CDR3 nucleotides are TGTGCCAGCAGCCCTCAGGACAGCGACTACGAGCAGTACTTC. Its translation is CASSPQDSDYEQYF.